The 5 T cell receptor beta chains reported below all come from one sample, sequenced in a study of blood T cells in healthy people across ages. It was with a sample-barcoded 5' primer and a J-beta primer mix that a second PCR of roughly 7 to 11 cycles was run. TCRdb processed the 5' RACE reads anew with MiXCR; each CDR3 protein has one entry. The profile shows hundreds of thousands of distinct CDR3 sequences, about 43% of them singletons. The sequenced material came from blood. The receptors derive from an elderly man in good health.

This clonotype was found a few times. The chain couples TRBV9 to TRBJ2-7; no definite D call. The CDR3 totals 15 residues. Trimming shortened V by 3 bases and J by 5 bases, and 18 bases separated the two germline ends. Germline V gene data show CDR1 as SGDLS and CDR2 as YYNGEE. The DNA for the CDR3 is TGTGCCAGCAGCGCGCAAGCCCAATTTGGGAACGAGCAGTACTTC. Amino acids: CASSAQAQFGNEQYF.

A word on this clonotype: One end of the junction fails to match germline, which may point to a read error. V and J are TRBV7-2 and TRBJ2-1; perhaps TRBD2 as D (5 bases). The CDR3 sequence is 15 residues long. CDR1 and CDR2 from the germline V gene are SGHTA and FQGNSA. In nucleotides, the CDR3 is TGTGCCAGCAGCTTAGGGAGGAGCTCCCACAATGAGCAGTTCTTC. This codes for CASSLGRSSHNEQFF.

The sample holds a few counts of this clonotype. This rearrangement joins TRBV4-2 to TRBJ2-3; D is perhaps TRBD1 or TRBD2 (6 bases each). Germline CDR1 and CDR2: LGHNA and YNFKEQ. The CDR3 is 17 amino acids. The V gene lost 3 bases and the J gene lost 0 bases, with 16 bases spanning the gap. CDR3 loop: CASSQTPGGLSTDTQYF. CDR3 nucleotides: TGTGCCAGCAGCCAGACGCCCGGGGGCCTCAGCACAGATACGCAGTATTTT.

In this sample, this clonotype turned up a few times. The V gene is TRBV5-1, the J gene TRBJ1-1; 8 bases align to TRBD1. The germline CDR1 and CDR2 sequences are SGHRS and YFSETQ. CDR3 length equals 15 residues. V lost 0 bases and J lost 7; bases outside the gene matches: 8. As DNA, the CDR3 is TGCGCCAGCAGCTTGGATCCGGGACAGGTTGGTGAAGCTTTCTTT. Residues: CASSLDPGQVGEAFF.

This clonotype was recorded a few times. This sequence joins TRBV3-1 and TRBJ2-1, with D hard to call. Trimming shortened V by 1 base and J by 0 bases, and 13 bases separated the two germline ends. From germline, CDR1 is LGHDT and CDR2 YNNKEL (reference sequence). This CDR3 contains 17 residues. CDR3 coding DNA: TGTGCCAGCAGCCAAGGGGTCTGGGTTACCTCCTACAATGAGCAGTTCTTC. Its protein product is CASSQGVWVTSYNEQFF.